This TCR beta chain is drawn from a study of blood T cell repertoires in COVID-19. Across the whole study: Material from acute and convalescent COVID-19 was sourced from the United States, Italy and Spain.

TCRdb's copy holds only in-frame clones and misses some; the assay was immunoSEQ multiplex PCR. This repertoire shows 70,000 to 85,000 clones, around 84% found once; its top ten account for about a fifth. This CDR3 has 16 amino acids. Germline trimming cut 5 bases from V and 4 bases from J; bases unmatched to any gene: 9. The germline V gene has CDR1 MRHNA and CDR2 SNTAGT. This receptor was taken from a woman older than 75 in a cohort sampled during active or convalescent COVID-19. Sequenced sample: peripheral blood. The rearrangement uses TRBV6-4 and TRBJ2-2, with 8 bases fitting TRBD1. CDR3 protein: CASSTDRASGTGELFF. The CDR3 bases are TGTGCCAGCAGTACGGACAGGGCCTCCGGCACCGGGGAGCTGTTTTTT.